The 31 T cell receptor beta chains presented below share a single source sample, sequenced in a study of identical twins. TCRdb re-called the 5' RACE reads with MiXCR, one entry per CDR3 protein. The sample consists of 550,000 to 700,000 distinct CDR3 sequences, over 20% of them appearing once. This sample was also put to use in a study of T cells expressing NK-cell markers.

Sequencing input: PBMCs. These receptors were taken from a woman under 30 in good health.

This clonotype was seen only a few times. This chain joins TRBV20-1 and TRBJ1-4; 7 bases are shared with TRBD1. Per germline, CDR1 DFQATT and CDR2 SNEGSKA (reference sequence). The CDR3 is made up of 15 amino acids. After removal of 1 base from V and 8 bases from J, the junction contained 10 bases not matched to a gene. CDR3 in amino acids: CSARGYGSGGEKLFF. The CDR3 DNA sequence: TGCAGTGCTAGAGGATATGGATCAGGGGGAGAAAAACTGTTTTTT.

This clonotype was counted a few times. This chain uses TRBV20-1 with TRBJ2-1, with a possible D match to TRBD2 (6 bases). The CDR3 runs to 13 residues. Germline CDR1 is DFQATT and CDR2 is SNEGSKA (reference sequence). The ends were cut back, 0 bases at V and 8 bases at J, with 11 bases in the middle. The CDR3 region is CSARDWDWDEQFF. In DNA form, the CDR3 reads TGCAGTGCTAGAGATTGGGACTGGGATGAGCAGTTCTTC.

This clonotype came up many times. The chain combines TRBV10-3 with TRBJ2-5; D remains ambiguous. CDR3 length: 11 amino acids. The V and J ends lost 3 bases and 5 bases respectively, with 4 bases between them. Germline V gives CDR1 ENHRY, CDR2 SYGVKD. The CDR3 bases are TGTGCCATCAGTGACTGGGAGACCCAGTACTTC. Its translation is CAISDWETQYF.

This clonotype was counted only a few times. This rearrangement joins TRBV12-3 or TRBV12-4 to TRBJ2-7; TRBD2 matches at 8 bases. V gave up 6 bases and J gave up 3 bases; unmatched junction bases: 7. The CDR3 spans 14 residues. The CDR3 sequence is CASRPGLANYEQYF. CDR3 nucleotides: TGTGCCAGCAGACCCGGACTAGCAAACTACGAGCAGTACTTC.

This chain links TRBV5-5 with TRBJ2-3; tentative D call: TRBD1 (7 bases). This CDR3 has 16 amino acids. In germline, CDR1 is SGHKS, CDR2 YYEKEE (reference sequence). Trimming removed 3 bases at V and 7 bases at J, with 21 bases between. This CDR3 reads CASSSTGDAAGNTQYF. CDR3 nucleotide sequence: TGTGCCAGCAGCTCAACAGGGGATGCGGCGGGGAATACGCAGTATTTT.

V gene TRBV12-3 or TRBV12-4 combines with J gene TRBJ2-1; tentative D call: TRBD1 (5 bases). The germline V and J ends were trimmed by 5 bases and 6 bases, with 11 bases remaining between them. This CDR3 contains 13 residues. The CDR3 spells CASSLGQLNEQFF. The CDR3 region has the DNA TGTGCCAGCAGTCTAGGACAACTCAATGAGCAGTTCTTC.

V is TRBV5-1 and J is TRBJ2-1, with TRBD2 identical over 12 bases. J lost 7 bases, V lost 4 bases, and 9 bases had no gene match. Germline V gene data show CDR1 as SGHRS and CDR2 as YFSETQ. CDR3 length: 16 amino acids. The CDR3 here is CASSVRLAGARNEQFF. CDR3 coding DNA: TGCGCCAGCAGCGTCAGACTAGCGGGAGCAAGAAATGAGCAGTTCTTC.

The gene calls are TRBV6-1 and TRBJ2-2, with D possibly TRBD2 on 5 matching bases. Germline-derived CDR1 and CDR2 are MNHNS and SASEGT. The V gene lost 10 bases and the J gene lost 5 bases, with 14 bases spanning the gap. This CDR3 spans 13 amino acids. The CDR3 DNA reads TGTGCCATTGGGCGGGCGTTAACCGGGGAGCTGTTTTTT. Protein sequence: CAIGRALTGELFF.

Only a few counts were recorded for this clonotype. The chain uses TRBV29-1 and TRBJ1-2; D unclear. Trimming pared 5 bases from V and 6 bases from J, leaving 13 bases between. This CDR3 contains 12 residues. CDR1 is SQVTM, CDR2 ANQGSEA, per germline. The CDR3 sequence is CSVYAQLHGYTF. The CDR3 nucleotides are TGCAGCGTTTACGCACAGCTGCATGGCTACACCTTC.

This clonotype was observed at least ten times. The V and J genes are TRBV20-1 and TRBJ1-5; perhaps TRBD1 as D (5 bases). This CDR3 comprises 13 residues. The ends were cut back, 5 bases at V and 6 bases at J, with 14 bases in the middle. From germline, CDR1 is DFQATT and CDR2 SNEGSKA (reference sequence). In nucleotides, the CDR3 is TGCAGTGCTCGGGGCCCCGGGGCTCAGCCCCAGCATTTT. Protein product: CSARGPGAQPQHF.

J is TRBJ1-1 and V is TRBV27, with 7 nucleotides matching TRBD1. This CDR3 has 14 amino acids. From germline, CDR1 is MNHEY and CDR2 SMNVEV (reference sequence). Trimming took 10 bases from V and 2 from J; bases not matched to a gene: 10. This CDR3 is CATRSGGFNTEAFF. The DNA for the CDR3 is TGTGCCACCCGTTCAGGGGGTTTTAACACTGAAGCTTTCTTT.

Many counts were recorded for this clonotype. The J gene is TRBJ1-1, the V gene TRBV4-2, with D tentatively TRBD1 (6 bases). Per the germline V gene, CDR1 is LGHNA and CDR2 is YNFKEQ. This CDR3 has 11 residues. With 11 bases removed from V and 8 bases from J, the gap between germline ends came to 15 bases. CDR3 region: CAVGQGIEAFF. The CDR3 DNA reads TGTGCCGTAGGGCAGGGGATAGAAGCTTTCTTT.

The CDR3 bases are TGCAGCGTCTCCGGGAGGGCGTACGGCTACACCTTC. Its protein is CSVSGRAYGYTF. This rearrangement joins TRBV29-1 to TRBJ1-2, with D hard to call. This CDR3 has 12 amino acids. Germline V CDR1 and CDR2: SQVTM, ANQGSEA. Trimming cost V 6 bases and J 8 bases, with 16 bases left between them. The full variable domain, its missing parts supplied by reference TRBV29-1 and TRBJ1-2, is SAVISQKPSRDICQRGTSLTIQCQVDSQVTMMFWYRQQPGQSLTLIATANQGSEATYESGFVIDKFPISRPNLTFSTLTVSNMSPEDSSIYLCSVSGRAYGYTFGSGTRLTVV.

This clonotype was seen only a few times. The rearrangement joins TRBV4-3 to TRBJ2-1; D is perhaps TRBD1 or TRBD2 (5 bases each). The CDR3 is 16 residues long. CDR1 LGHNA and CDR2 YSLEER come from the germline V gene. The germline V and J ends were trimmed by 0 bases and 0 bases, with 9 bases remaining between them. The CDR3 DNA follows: TGCGCCAGCAGCCAAGAATGGGACGCCTCCTACAATGAGCAGTTCTTC. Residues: CASSQEWDASYNEQFF.

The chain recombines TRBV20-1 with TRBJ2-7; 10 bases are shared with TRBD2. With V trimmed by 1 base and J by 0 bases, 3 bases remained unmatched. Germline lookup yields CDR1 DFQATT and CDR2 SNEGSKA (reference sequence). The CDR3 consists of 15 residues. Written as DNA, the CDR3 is TGCAGTGCTAGAGGCCGACTAGCGGGCTCCTACGAGCAGTACTTC. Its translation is CSARGRLAGSYEQYF.

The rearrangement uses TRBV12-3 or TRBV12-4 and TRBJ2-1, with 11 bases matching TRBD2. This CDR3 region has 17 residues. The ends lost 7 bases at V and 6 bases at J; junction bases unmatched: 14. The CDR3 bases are TGTGCCAGCACCTCCGGGGTCCTAGCGGGGGGCCCCAATGAGCAGTTCTTC. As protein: CASTSGVLAGGPNEQFF.

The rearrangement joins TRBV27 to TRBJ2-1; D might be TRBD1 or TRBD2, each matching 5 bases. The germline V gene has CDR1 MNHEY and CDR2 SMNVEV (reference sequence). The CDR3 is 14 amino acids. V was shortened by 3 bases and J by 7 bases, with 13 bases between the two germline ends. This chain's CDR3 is CASSFWGKVNEQFF. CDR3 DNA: TGTGCCAGCAGTTTTTGGGGGAAAGTTAATGAGCAGTTCTTC.

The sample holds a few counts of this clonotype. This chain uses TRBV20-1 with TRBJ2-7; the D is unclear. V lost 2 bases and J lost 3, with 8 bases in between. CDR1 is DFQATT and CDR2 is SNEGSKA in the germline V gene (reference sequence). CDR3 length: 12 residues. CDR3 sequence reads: CSARMGLYEQYF. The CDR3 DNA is TGCAGTGCTAGAATGGGTCTCTACGAGCAGTACTTC.

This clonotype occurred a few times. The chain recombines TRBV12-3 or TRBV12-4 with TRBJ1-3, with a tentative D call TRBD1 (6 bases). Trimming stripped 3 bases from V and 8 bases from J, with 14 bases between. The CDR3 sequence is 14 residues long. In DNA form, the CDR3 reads TGTGCCAGCAGTTTTGGACAGCTCTTTGACACCATATATTTT. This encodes CASSFGQLFDTIYF.

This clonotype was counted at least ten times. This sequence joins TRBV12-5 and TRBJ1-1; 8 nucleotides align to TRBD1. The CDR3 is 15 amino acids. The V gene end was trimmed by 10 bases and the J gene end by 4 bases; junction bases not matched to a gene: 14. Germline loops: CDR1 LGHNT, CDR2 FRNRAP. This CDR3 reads CATEGGTGWTTEAFF. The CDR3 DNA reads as TGTGCTACTGAAGGTGGGACAGGATGGACCACTGAAGCTTTCTTT.

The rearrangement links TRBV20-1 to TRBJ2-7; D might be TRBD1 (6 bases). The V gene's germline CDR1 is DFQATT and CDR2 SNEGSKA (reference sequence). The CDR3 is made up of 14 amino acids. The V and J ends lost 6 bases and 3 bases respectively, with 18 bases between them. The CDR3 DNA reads TGCAGTGCCTTTGGGAACAGGGAAGGCTACGAGCAGTACTTC. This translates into CSAFGNREGYEQYF.

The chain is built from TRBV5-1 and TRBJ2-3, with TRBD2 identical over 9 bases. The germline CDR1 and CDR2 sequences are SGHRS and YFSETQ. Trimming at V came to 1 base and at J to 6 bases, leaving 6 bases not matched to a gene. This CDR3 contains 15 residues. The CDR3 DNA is TGCGCCAGCAGCTTGCCCGCGGGAGGGCCGGATACGCAGTATTTT. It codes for CASSLPAGGPDTQYF.

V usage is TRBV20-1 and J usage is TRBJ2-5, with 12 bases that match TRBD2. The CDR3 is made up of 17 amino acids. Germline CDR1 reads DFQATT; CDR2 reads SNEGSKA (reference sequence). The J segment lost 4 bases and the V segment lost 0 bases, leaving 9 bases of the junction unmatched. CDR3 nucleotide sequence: TGCAGTGCTAGAGATAGGACGCGACTAGCGGGGGTAGAGACCCAGTACTTC. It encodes CSARDRTRLAGVETQYF.

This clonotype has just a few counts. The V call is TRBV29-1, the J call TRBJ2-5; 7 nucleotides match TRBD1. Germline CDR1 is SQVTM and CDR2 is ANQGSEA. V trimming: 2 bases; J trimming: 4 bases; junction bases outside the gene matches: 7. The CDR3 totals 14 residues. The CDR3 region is CSVERTGQGETQYF. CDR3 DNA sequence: TGCAGCGTTGAAAGGACAGGTCAGGGAGAGACCCAGTACTTC.

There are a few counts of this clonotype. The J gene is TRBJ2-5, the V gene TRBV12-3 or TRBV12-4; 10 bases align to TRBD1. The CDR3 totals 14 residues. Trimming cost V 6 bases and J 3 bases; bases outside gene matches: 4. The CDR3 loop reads CASRTGTGEETQYF. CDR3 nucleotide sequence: TGTGCCAGCAGGACCGGGACAGGGGAAGAGACCCAGTACTTC.

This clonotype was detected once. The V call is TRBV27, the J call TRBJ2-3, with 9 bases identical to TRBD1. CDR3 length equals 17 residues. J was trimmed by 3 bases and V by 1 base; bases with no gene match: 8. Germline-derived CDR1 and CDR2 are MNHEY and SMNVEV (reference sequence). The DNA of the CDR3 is TGTGCCAGCAGTTTATTACGGACAGGGGAGAGGACAGATACGCAGTATTTT. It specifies CASSLLRTGERTDTQYF.

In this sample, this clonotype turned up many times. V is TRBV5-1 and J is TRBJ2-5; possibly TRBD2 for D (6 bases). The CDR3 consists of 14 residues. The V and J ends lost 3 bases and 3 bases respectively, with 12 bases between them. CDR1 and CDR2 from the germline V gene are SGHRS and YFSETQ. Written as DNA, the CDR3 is TGCGCCAGCAGCTCCGGGACTGCCGAAGAGACCCAGTACTTC. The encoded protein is CASSSGTAEETQYF.

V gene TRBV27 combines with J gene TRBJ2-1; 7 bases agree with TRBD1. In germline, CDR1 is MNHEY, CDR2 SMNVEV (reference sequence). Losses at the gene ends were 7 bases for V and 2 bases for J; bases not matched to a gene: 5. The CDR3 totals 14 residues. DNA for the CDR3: TGTGCCAGCACCCCCGGGACAGCCTACAATGAGCAGTTCTTC. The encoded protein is CASTPGTAYNEQFF.

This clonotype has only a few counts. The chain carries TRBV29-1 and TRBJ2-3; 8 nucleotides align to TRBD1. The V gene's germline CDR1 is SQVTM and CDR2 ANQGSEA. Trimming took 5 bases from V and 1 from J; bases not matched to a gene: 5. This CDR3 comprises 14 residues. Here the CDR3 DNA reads TGCAGCGTTAGACAGGGGATGGGCACAGATACGCAGTATTTT. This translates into CSVRQGMGTDTQYF.

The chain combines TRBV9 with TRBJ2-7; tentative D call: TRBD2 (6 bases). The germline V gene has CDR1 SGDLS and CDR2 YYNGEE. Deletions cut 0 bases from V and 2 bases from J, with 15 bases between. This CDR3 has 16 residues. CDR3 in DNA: TGTGCCAGCAGCGTAGATCCTCCGGGCGGGACCTACGAGCAGTACTTC. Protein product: CASSVDPPGGTYEQYF.

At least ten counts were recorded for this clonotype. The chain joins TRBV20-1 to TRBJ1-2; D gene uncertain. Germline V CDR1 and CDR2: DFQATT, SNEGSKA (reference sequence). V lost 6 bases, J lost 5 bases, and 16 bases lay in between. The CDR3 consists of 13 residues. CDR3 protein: CSAPETGKYGYTF. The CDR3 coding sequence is TGCAGTGCCCCTGAAACCGGGAAGTATGGCTACACCTTC.